A single sample is the source of the 20 T cell receptor beta chains below, sequenced in a study of T cell clonality in common variable immunodeficiency. Here immunoSEQ multiplex PCR was the method, and the copy in TCRdb shows in-frame clones only, minus some. This sample carries around 17,000 clones, none of them present only once. No antigen is known for these receptors. Study-wide results and limits: Common variable immunodeficiency TCR beta sequences reportedly had fewer deletions and N-nucleotide insertions.

Sample: peripheral blood mononuclear cells. The receptors shown here come from a human donor with common variable immunodeficiency.

This clone was counted many times. The read ends 3 residues before the CDR3 terminus; that terminus is restored from the germline J gene. This chain joins TRBV6-4 and TRBJ1-1; D uncertain. CDR3 length equals 12 residues. V was clipped by 6 bases and J by 0 bases, with 5 bases between them. Germline V lookup: CDR1 MRHNA, CDR2 SNTAGT. Partial CDR3 DNA: TGTGCCAGCAGGGGCATGAACACTGAA. Its protein is CASRGMNTE. In full, the CDR3 reads CASRGMNTEAFF.

For this clone: The read ends 3 residues shy of where the CDR3 ends; the end is completed using the germline J gene. The chain has TRBV7-9 and TRBJ2-7; D is possibly TRBD1 or TRBD2 (5 bases each). There are 14 residues in the CDR3. Germline CDR1 reads SEHNR; CDR2 reads FQNEAQ (reference sequence). Trimming pared 2 bases from V and 5 bases from J, leaving 13 bases between. CDR3 loop: CASSLFGRENEQYF. The CDR3 DNA, read in part, is TGTGCCAGCAGCTTATTTGGCAGGGAGAACGAG.

This clone is termed medium-sized (0.01 to 0.1%). The observed sequence ends 3 residues before the CDR3 terminus, with the missing tail filled in from the germline J gene. The same CDR3 arises from other DNA sequences in this sample as well. This sequence joins TRBV9 and TRBJ2-5; 10 bases line up with TRBD2. Trimming took 3 bases from V and 4 from J; bases not matched to a gene: 3. Germline V CDR1 and CDR2: SGDLS, YYNGEE. The CDR3 is made up of 14 amino acids. The CDR3 bases that were read are TGTGCCAGCAGCGAGCGGGGGGGCGGAGAGACC. Its translation: CASSERGGGET. The complete CDR3 reads CASSERGGGETQYF.

In its sample, this clone ranks as medium-sized. The sequenced fragment ends 3 residues before the CDR3 boundary, so the rest is inferred from the germline J gene. The chain employs TRBV29-1 and TRBJ2-2; 11 positions agree with TRBD2. Germline V gives CDR1 SQVTM, CDR2 ANQGSEA. The CDR3 is 15 residues long. V shed 6 bases and J 5 bases; nucleotides not matched to a gene: 8. The CDR3 DNA, read in part, is TGCAGCGTCCTAGCGGGGGGAATGTTGACCGGGGAG. Amino acid sequence: CSVLAGGMLTGE. The full CDR3 protein is CSVLAGGMLTGELFF.

This clone was seen at least ten times. The read ends 3 residues shy of where the CDR3 ends; the end is completed using the germline J gene. The chain carries TRBV6-2 or TRBV6-3 and TRBJ2-7; no definite D call. CDR3 length equals 15 residues. Germline CDR1 and CDR2: MNHEY and SVGEGT. Trimming took off 5 bases at V and 6 bases at J, with 20 bases between the two ends. The CDR3 bases that were read are TGTGCCAGCAGTAGCGACCCCCTAGGTGTGGGCGAG. Translation gives CASSSDPLGVGE. The entire CDR3 protein is CASSSDPLGVGEQYF.

As for this clone: The read stops 3 residues short of the end of the CDR3; the missing end is completed from the germline J gene. This chain links TRBV7-8 with TRBJ1-5; D may be TRBD1 (6 bases). The germline V gene has CDR1 SGHVS and CDR2 FQNEAQ. Trimming pared 5 bases from V and 5 bases from J, leaving 19 bases between. This CDR3 region has 16 residues. The CDR3 loop reads CASSPRTAATHQPQHF. The sequenced part of the CDR3 DNA is TGTGCCAGCAGCCCAAGGACAGCCGCTACCCATCAGCCC.

This clone has ten or more counts. The read gets to within 3 residues of the CDR3 end, and the germline J gene fills in the rest. V and J are TRBV19 and TRBJ2-1, with 8 bases matching TRBD2. The V segment lost 4 bases and the J segment 5 bases; nucleotides outside the gene matches: 7. Germline CDR1 is LNHDA and CDR2 is SQIVND (reference sequence). The CDR3 contains 15 residues. The CDR3 sequence is CASSTGLASHNEQFF. The CDR3 DNA, read in part, is TGTGCCAGTAGTACCGGACTAGCTTCCCACAATGAG.

This clone was seen at least ten times. The CDR3 is cut off 3 residues early in the read; its end comes from the germline J gene. V usage is TRBV27 and J usage is TRBJ1-6, with 11 bases identical to TRBD1. After removal of 1 base from V and 6 bases from J, the junction contained 2 bases not matched to a gene. CDR3 length: 16 residues. Germline V gives CDR1 MNHEY, CDR2 SMNVEV (reference sequence). CDR3 sequence reads: CASSLYGTGGNSPLHF. The covered CDR3 bases are TGTGCCAGCAGTTTATACGGGACAGGGGGTAATTCACCC.

This clone showed up many times. From the germline J gene comes the end of the CDR3, since the read stops 3 residues before it. V is TRBV12-3 or TRBV12-4 and J is TRBJ2-1; 9 bases fit TRBD2. CDR3 size: 17 residues. Trimming removed 5 bases from V and 6 bases from J; junction bases left unmatched: 14. Partial CDR3 DNA: TGTGCCAGCAGTACTACGCGGGGGGGTCGGTTGGGCAATGAG. Translating it yields CASSTTRGGRLGNE. The whole CDR3 protein is CASSTTRGGRLGNEQFF.

This clone came up many times. The read stops 3 residues short of the end of the CDR3; the missing end is completed from the germline J gene. The chain is built from TRBV14 and TRBJ1-1; TRBD1 matches at 9 bases. There are 14 residues in the CDR3. CDR1 and CDR2 (germline): SGHDN, FVKESK. V was clipped by 3 bases and J by 7 bases; unmatched bases: 6. Partial CDR3 DNA: TGTGCCAGCAGCCAGGACAGGGGTATCGGTGAA. It translates to CASSQDRGIGE. The whole CDR3 protein is CASSQDRGIGEAFF. The whole variable domain, filled in from reference TRBV14 and TRBJ1-1, reads EAGVTQFPSHSVIEKGQTVTLRCDPISGHDNLYWYRRVMGKEIKFLLHFVKESKQDESGMPNNRFLAERTGGTYSTLKVQPAELEDSGVYFCASSQDRGIGEAFFGQGTRLTVV.

About this clone itself: The read terminates 3 residues before the CDR3 end, so the remaining end is supplied by the germline J gene. The chain couples TRBV19 to TRBJ2-2, with 7 positions matching TRBD1. This CDR3 has 14 residues. Germline values: CDR1 LNHDA, CDR2 SQIVND (reference sequence). Germline trimming cut 7 bases from V and 7 bases from J; bases unmatched to any gene: 9. Incomplete CDR3 DNA: TGTGCCAGTACCGCCGGGACAGTGGGCGGGGAG. Translation: CASTAGTVGGE. The whole CDR3 reads CASTAGTVGGELFF.

This clone was seen ten or more times. Coverage ceases 3 residues before the CDR3 finishes, and the germline J gene fills in the end. V and J are TRBV6-2 or TRBV6-3 and TRBJ2-7, with TRBD2 matching over 7 bases. This CDR3 has 13 amino acids. Losses at the gene ends were 5 bases for V and 3 bases for J; bases not matched to a gene: 4. From germline, CDR1 is MNHEY and CDR2 SVGEGT. The covered CDR3 bases are TGTGCCAGCAGTGGACTAGTGAGCTACGAG. Protein: CASSGLVSYE. Given in full, the CDR3 is CASSGLVSYEQYF.

About this clone itself: The DNA ends 3 residues before the CDR3 does, and the rest of the CDR3 is filled in from the germline J gene. The same CDR3 arises from other DNA sequences in this sample as well. V and J are TRBV18 and TRBJ1-4; D might be TRBD1 (5 bases). The CDR3 totals 17 residues. The V end lost 3 bases, the J end lost 7 bases, and 21 bases lay between the germline ends. CDR1 and CDR2 from the germline V gene are KGHSH and LQKENI. CDR3 DNA, as far as it was read: TGTGCCAGCTCACCGACCAGGGAAAGGGCATCGCGTGAAAAA. This sequence encodes CASSPTRERASREK. The CDR3, in full, reads CASSPTRERASREKLFF.

CDR3 DNA (partial): TGTGCCAGCTCACCACCGGGGGGACTAGGGTACAATGAG. Amino acid sequence: CASSPPGGLGYNE. In full, the CDR3 is CASSPPGGLGYNEQFF. The rearrangement joins TRBV18 to TRBJ2-1; TRBD2 matches at 8 bases. From the germline J gene comes the end of the CDR3, since the read stops 3 residues before it. V lost 0 bases and J lost 4; bases outside the gene matches: 5. CDR1 is KGHSH, CDR2 LQKENI, per germline. The length of the CDR3 is 16 residues.

This clone was seen a few times. The read stops 3 residues short of the end of the CDR3; the missing end is completed from the germline J gene. J is TRBJ2-7 and V is TRBV14, with 10 bases lining up with TRBD2. Germline trimming cut 3 bases from V and 1 base from J; bases unmatched to any gene: 3. Germline values: CDR1 SGHDN, CDR2 FVKESK. There are 15 residues in the CDR3. The DNA read from the CDR3 is TGTGCCAGCAGCCATTGGACTAGCGGTTCCTACGAG. Protein sequence: CASSHWTSGSYE. The whole CDR3 protein reads CASSHWTSGSYEQYF.

In its sample, this clone was seen many times. The CDR3 goes on 3 residues after the read ends, and that part is filled in from the germline J gene. The V call is TRBV7-2, the J call TRBJ1-5; TRBD1 aligns across 8 bases. The CDR3 runs 13 residues. After removal of 3 bases from V and 6 bases from J, the junction contained 1 base not matched to a gene. Looked up from germline, CDR1 is SGHTA and CDR2 is FQGNSA. CDR3 bases read: TGTGCCAGCAGCTTCGACAGGGGTCAGCCC. This gives the protein CASSFDRGQP. The whole CDR3 sequence reads CASSFDRGQPQHF.

There are many counts of this clone. CDR3 sequence reads: CASSLEGFGGYTF. CDR3 DNA, as far as it was read: TGTGCCAGCAGCTTAGAAGGGTTTGGTGGC. V usage is TRBV7-9 and J usage is TRBJ1-2; D is uncertain. The read terminates 3 residues ahead of where the CDR3 ends, so the germline J gene completes it. V dropped 1 base and J dropped 7 bases, with 10 bases sitting between them. From germline, CDR1 is SEHNR and CDR2 FQNEAQ (reference sequence). The CDR3 is 13 residues long. The variable domain in full, completed from reference TRBV7-9 and TRBJ1-2, reads DTGVSQNPRHKITKRGQNVTFRCDPISEHNRLYWYRQTLGQGPEFLTYFQNEAQLEKSRLLSDRFSAERPKGSFSTLEIQRTEQGDSAMYLCASSLEGFGGYTFGSGTRLTVV.

This clone is categorized as medium-sized. The CDR3 extends 3 residues past the end of the read, so its final part is completed from the germline J gene. V usage is TRBV5-1 and J usage is TRBJ1-1; maybe TRBD1 (5 bases). Germline V gene sequence: CDR1 SGHRS, CDR2 YFSETQ. Trimming removed 0 bases at V and 4 bases at J, with 10 bases between. The CDR3 sequence is 14 residues long. The CDR3 sequence is CASSLGQMGTEAFF. The DNA read from the CDR3 is TGCGCCAGCAGCTTGGGACAGATGGGCACTGAA.

This clone has at least ten counts. The CDR3 end falls 3 residues outside the read, so it is completed with the germline J gene. The chain recombines TRBV3-1 (or the pseudogene TRBV3-2) with TRBJ2-1; 9 nucleotides agree with TRBD2. Trimming at V came to 4 bases and at J to 7 bases, leaving 5 bases not matched to a gene. Germline V CDR1 and CDR2: LGHDT, YNNKEL (reference sequence). CDR3 length: 14 residues. The part of the CDR3 DNA that was read is TGTGCCAGCAGCCCCGGGACTAGCTGGAATGAG. Its translation is CASSPGTSWNE. The full CDR3 protein reads CASSPGTSWNEQFF.

This clone occurred a few times. Read sequence stops 3 residues before the CDR3 end, and the germline J gene provides the missing end. The chain carries TRBV20-1 and TRBJ2-1; 7 bases fit TRBD2. CDR1 is DFQATT and CDR2 is SNEGSKA in the germline V gene (reference sequence). The CDR3 has 19 residues. V lost 3 bases, J lost 5 bases, and 22 bases stayed unmatched. The CDR3 here is CSASARHGAASGTDNEQFF. The CDR3 DNA, read in part, is TGCAGTGCTAGTGCACGCCATGGGGCGGCTAGCGGCACCGACAATGAG.